This entry describes one T cell receptor (beta chain). Its antigen is undetermined. Germline CDR1 and CDR2: SGHVS and FNYEAQ. With 0 bases removed from V and 2 bases from J, the gap between germline ends came to 11 bases. This CDR3 has 15 residues. These data are taken from a study of T cell clonotyping in hematopoietic cell transplantation. Study-wide points: At the given depth, recipient repertoires were over 95% de novo clonotypes.

Assay: immunoSEQ multiplex PCR; the TCRdb copy retains only in-frame clones and omits some. The top ten clones hold around 24% of a sample with over a thousand clones, under 50% of them seen once. Sequenced material: PBMCs, taken 180 days after allogeneic stem cell transplant. The clonotype comes from a male patient in his fifties who had an allogeneic stem cell transplant from an unrelated donor, so T cells may come from the graft donor. Some clones in this sample may be carry-over from other donors' samples. The chain links TRBV7-6 to TRBJ2-7, with D possibly being TRBD2 (5 bases). The CDR3 sequence is CASSLAVGETYEQYF. The CDR3 DNA sequence: TGTGCCAGCAGCTTAGCTGTCGGGGAAACCTACGAGCAGTACTTC.